A single sample gave rise to the 23 T cell receptor beta chains below, sequenced in a study of blood T cell repertoires in COVID-19. Profiled with immunoSEQ multiplex PCR; TCRdb holds only in-frame clones, not every one. Of 250,000 to 350,000 clones in the sample, 65% to 85% were seen once. The sample consisted of peripheral blood. These receptors were obtained from a human donor with COVID-19, enrolled during active disease. The donor label of this sample is uncertain.

This clone was detected only a few times. The chain uses TRBV5-6 and TRBJ2-1, with D perhaps matching TRBD2 (7 bases). With 0 bases removed from V and 3 bases from J, the gap between germline ends came to 13 bases. Germline V gene sequence: CDR1 SGHDT, CDR2 YYEEEE. The CDR3 has 16 amino acids. The CDR3 loop is CASSLERGGDYNEQFF. CDR3 DNA: TGTGCCAGCAGCTTGGAGCGCGGGGGCGACTACAATGAGCAGTTCTTC.

The chain employs TRBV5-4 and TRBJ2-7; D perhaps matches TRBD2 (6 bases). Germline V gives CDR1 SGHNT, CDR2 YYREEE (reference sequence). The V end was cut by 3 bases, the J end by 2 bases, with 15 bases between. The CDR3 totals 15 residues. The CDR3 DNA reads TGTGCCAGCAGCTCCCGTAAAACGGGGGCCTACGAGCAGTACTTC. As protein: CASSSRKTGAYEQYF. Full variable domain (remainder filled in from reference TRBV5-4 and TRBJ2-7): ETGVTQSPTHLIKTRGQQVTLRCSSQSGHNTVSWYQQALGQGPQFIFQYYREEENGRGNFPPRFSGLQFPNYSSELNVNALELDDSALYLCASSSRKTGAYEQYFGPGTRLTVT.

The chain recombines TRBV28 with TRBJ1-5, with a weak D call TRBD1 (5 bases). The ends were cut back, 6 bases at V and 5 bases at J, with 17 bases in the middle. Per germline, CDR1 MDHEN and CDR2 SYDVKM. This CDR3 has 15 amino acids. The DNA of the CDR3 is TGTGCCAGCAGAAGAGGGAGGGGAAGGGATCAGCCCCAGCATTTT. Its protein is CASRRGRGRDQPQHF.

The J gene is TRBJ1-6, the V gene TRBV5-4; D not resolved. This CDR3 has 16 residues. Trimming took off 3 bases at V and 5 bases at J, with 15 bases between the two ends. Germline V gives CDR1 SGHNT, CDR2 YYREEE (reference sequence). CDR3 nucleotides: TGTGCCAGCAGCTATGACTACAGCCAAAATAATTCACCCCTCCACTTT. The encoded protein is CASSYDYSQNNSPLHF.

The rearrangement links TRBV27 to TRBJ2-7, with 8 bases that match TRBD1. Germline trimming cut 6 bases from V and 0 bases from J; bases unmatched to any gene: 7. From germline, CDR1 is MNHEY and CDR2 SMNVEV (reference sequence). The CDR3 has 15 residues. CDR3 residues: CASSLDRANSYEQYF. CDR3 nucleotides: TGTGCCAGCAGCTTGGACAGGGCAAACTCCTACGAGCAGTACTTC.

V is TRBV6-1 and J is TRBJ1-2; D is uncertain. The germline V gene encodes CDR1 MNHNS and CDR2 SASEGT. V was pared by 3 bases and J by 8 bases, with 16 bases between. This CDR3 comprises 14 residues. CDR3 nucleotides: TGTGCCAGCAGTGAGGCAGTCCTGCCGAAAGGCTACACCTTC. Its protein product is CASSEAVLPKGYTF.

The J gene is TRBJ2-1, the V gene TRBV28, with D possibly matching TRBD2 (5 bases). Germline-derived CDR1 and CDR2 are MDHEN and SYDVKM. V was clipped by 2 bases and J by 4 bases, with 12 bases between them. This CDR3 spans 15 amino acids. The CDR3 here is CASSLMGVPYNEQFF. CDR3 sequence (DNA): TGTGCCAGCAGTTTAATGGGAGTTCCATACAATGAGCAGTTCTTC.

This chain links TRBV5-4 with TRBJ1-1; D may be TRBD1 (5 bases). The CDR3 consists of 15 residues. The germline V and J ends were trimmed by 4 bases and 4 bases, with 17 bases remaining between them. Germline-derived CDR1 and CDR2 are SGHNT and YYREEE (reference sequence). Here the CDR3 reads CASSNQGHVSTEAFF. CDR3 DNA sequence: TGTGCCAGCAGCAATCAGGGCCATGTGAGCACTGAAGCTTTCTTT.

This chain joins TRBV6-5 and TRBJ1-2; D is ambiguous. V was trimmed by 6 bases and J by 8 bases, leaving 19 bases between them. Germline assignment: CDR1 MNHEY and CDR2 SVGAGI. CDR3 length: 14 residues. CDR3: CASSQSQEGGGYTF. CDR3 nucleotide sequence: TGTGCCAGCAGCCAGAGCCAAGAGGGTGGAGGCTACACCTTC.

This clone was detected only a few times. The chain recombines TRBV4-3 with TRBJ1-2; D is ambiguous. V gave up 0 bases and J gave up 7 bases, with 12 bases separating them. The germline gives CDR1 LGHNA, CDR2 YSLEER. The CDR3 is 14 residues long. As DNA, the CDR3 is TGCGCCAGCAGCCAAGAATTCGGGGTAGGTGGCTACACCTTC. It yields the protein CASSQEFGVGGYTF.

Concerning this clone itself: Within the sample, other DNA sequences also encode this same CDR3. This chain connects TRBV7-6 to TRBJ2-3; 14 positions agree with TRBD2. After removal of 4 bases from V and 4 bases from J, the junction contained 1 base not matched to a gene. There are 15 residues in the CDR3. Germline lookup yields CDR1 SGHVS and CDR2 FNYEAQ. CDR3 loop: CASSSGLAGADTQYF. The CDR3 nucleotides read TGTGCCAGCAGCTCGGGACTAGCGGGAGCAGATACGCAGTATTTT.

In its sample, this clone was seen once. The same CDR3 arises from other DNA sequences in this sample as well. The V and J genes are TRBV5-1 and TRBJ1-3; D gene ambiguous. The V gene lost 0 bases and the J gene lost 3 bases, with 7 bases spanning the gap. In germline, CDR1 is SGHRS, CDR2 YFSETQ. This CDR3 comprises 14 residues. CDR3 in amino acids: CASSLAGYGNTIYF. CDR3 in DNA: TGCGCCAGCAGCTTGGCCGGGTATGGAAACACCATATATTTT.

The chain joins TRBV6-5 to TRBJ1-2; D not resolved. V dropped 6 bases and J dropped 0 bases, with 11 bases sitting between them. The CDR3 covers 14 residues. The germline V gene has CDR1 MNHEY and CDR2 SVGAGI. The CDR3 bases are TGTGCCAGCAGGGGCCCTTTAGCTAACTATGGCTACACCTTC. Protein: CASRGPLANYGYTF.

This chain connects TRBV30 to TRBJ2-1, with D possibly being TRBD1 (5 bases). This CDR3 is built from 16 residues. CDR1 and CDR2 from the germline V gene are GTSNPN and SVGIG (reference sequence). V was shortened by 0 bases and J by 0 bases, with 12 bases between the two germline ends. The CDR3 DNA reads TGTGCCTGGAGTGTGGGGCAGATCTACTCCTACAATGAGCAGTTCTTC. This translates into CAWSVGQIYSYNEQFF.

This chain connects TRBV28 to TRBJ1-4; maybe TRBD1 (5 bases). In germline, CDR1 is MDHEN, CDR2 SYDVKM. This CDR3 spans 14 amino acids. V was pared by 3 bases and J by 8 bases, with 13 bases between. This CDR3 is CASSLFQGLEKLFF. The CDR3 DNA follows: TGTGCCAGCAGTTTGTTCCAGGGATTGGAAAAACTGTTTTTT.

The rearrangement links TRBV2 to TRBJ2-1, with no clear D. Germline V lookup: CDR1 SNHLY, CDR2 FYNNEI. The CDR3 length is 15 residues. Trimming removed 3 bases at V and 0 bases at J, with 9 bases between. CDR3 in amino acids: CASSEGPHSYNEQFF. CDR3 nucleotides: TGTGCCAGCAGTGAGGGCCCGCACTCCTACAATGAGCAGTTCTTC.

The rearrangement links TRBV15 to TRBJ2-7; D might be TRBD2 (6 bases). The V end was cut by 7 bases, the J end by 1 base, with 17 bases between. The CDR3 sequence is 15 residues long. Germline assignment: CDR1 LNHNV and CDR2 YYDKDF (reference sequence). The CDR3 sequence: CATMTMYGSSYEQYF. The CDR3, as DNA: TGTGCCACCATGACGATGTACGGGAGTTCCTACGAGCAGTACTTC.

J is TRBJ2-2 and V is TRBV19, with 11 positions matching TRBD1. The CDR3 totals 14 residues. Germline CDR1 and CDR2: LNHDA and SQIVND (reference sequence). Trimming removed 8 bases from V and 5 bases from J; junction bases left unmatched: 4. The CDR3 reads CASAGTGGTGELFF. The DNA for the CDR3 is TGTGCCAGTGCCGGGACAGGGGGGACCGGGGAGCTGTTTTTT.

This clone was recorded only once. The CDR3 region has the DNA TGTGCCAGCAGCCCAACGAGGACTAGCGGGAGTGAGCAGTTCTTC. Translation gives CASSPTRTSGSEQFF. The chain carries TRBV7-2 and TRBJ2-1; 13 bases are shared with TRBD2. With V trimmed by 5 bases and J by 9 bases, 7 bases remained unmatched. CDR3 length: 15 amino acids. Germline V gene data show CDR1 as SGHTA and CDR2 as FQGNSA.

About this clone: A junction boundary mismatches the germline segment, possibly from a read error. The identical CDR3 is also encoded by other nucleotide sequences in the sample. The gene calls are TRBV7-9 and TRBJ2-1; 12 bases line up with TRBD2. Germline CDR1 reads SEHNR; CDR2 reads FQNEAQ (reference sequence). This CDR3 is built from 14 residues. CDR3 residues: CASSLAGGYNEQFF. In DNA form, the CDR3 reads TGTGCCAGCAGCCTAGCGGGAGGGTACAATGAGCAGTTCTTC.

This rearrangement joins TRBV12-5 to TRBJ1-1, with 9 positions matching TRBD1. V trimming: 2 bases; J trimming: 3 bases; junction bases outside the gene matches: 10. Germline CDR1 LGHNT, CDR2 FRNRAP. CDR3 length: 17 residues. CDR3 coding DNA: TGTGCTAGTGGTTTGCTAACTGGGACAGGGAAGGACACTGAAGCTTTCTTT. Its protein is CASGLLTGTGKDTEAFF.

The J gene is TRBJ2-2, the V gene TRBV28; 7 nucleotides agree with TRBD1. V shed 6 bases, J shed 3 bases, and the junction held 7 bases outside the gene matches. The germline V gene encodes CDR1 MDHEN and CDR2 SYDVKM. The CDR3 is 15 amino acids. DNA of the CDR3: TGTGCCAGCAGCTTGACAGGGCCTCACACCGGGGAGCTGTTTTTT. Its protein is CASSLTGPHTGELFF.

V is TRBV5-1 and J is TRBJ1-1; no clear D gene. The V gene lost 5 bases and the J gene lost 3 bases, with 11 bases spanning the gap. This CDR3 has 13 amino acids. The germline V gene has CDR1 SGHRS and CDR2 YFSETQ. CDR3 DNA sequence: TGCGCCAGCAGGAAAGGAGAGGACACTGAAGCTTTCTTT. The encoded protein is CASRKGEDTEAFF.